This TCR beta chain was retrieved from a study of OX40 agonist ivuxolimab in advanced cancers. General study points: Some nonresponders also had low normalized T-cell clonal expansion.

Profiling relied on immunoSEQ multiplex PCR, and the TCRdb table lists in-frame clones only, not all of them. Altogether around 60,000 clones are present, over 75% being singletons, with the ten largest covering over 15%. As regards this clone: The antigen remains unidentified.

Germline V gives CDR1 LNHNV, CDR2 YYDKDF (reference sequence). Between the trimmed V and J ends, which lost 4 bases and 3 bases, there was a span of 2 bases. This CDR3 has 11 residues. The gene calls are TRBV15 and TRBJ2-3; the D is unclear. Sequencing was performed on CD4+ or CD8+ T cells sorted from blood, taken in a trial of the OX40 agonist ivuxolimab. This TCR was sampled from an adult with an advanced solid tumor such as melanoma, head and neck, liver or kidney cancer. The CDR3, as DNA: TGTGCCACCAGCACTACAGATACGCAGTATTTT. It translates to CATSTTDTQYF.